Reported below is one T cell receptor (beta chain). No antigen is known for it. The data derive from a study of T cell responses to AZD1222 COVID-19 vaccine. Clones were sequenced by immunoSEQ multiplex PCR, and TCRdb holds only the in-frame ones, with some missing. The table has 90,000 to 130,000 clones, about 82% seen once. The study's findings and limits: Only after the peak T cell response were repertoires sampled. Among AZD1222 vaccinees, only five to seven were seropositive at baseline. Nearly half of spike-specific TCRs reportedly target unmutated variant regions.

This sequence originates from an adult in good health. The source material was peripheral blood, sampled on day 0 of AZD1222 vaccination.

The CDR3: CSVGLREAFF. The CDR3 DNA sequence: TGCAGCGTTGGGCTCCGGGAAGCTTTCTTT. The V call is TRBV29-1, the J call TRBJ1-1; no clear D gene. V was shortened by 4 bases and J by 8 bases, with 8 bases between the two germline ends. Germline V gene sequence: CDR1 SQVTM, CDR2 ANQGSEA. The CDR3 consists of 10 residues.